The source of this T cell receptor beta chain is a study of a mutant IDH1 vaccine in newly diagnosed glioma. Background on the study: Treated patients had a mean age of about 37 years and a sex split that was around 60% male and roughly 38% female. Patients were pretreated with radiotherapy, temozolomide, or both, mostly both. General observations from the study: 80% to 95% of patients showed vaccine-induced immune responses across multiple MHC alleles.

The assay was immunoSEQ multiplex PCR, and TCRdb's table has in-frame clones only and misses some. The sample has 50,000 to 85,000 clones; over 75% are singletons. Time point described: week 23, last vaccination. Every vaccination contained 300 ug of the mutant IDH1 20-mer peptide and was paired with topical imiquimod. V was trimmed by 0 bases and J by 2 bases, leaving 8 bases between them. The CDR3 sequence is 14 residues long. CDR1 is GTSNPN and CDR2 is SVGIG in the germline V gene (reference sequence). This clone was seen a few times. Its antigen is unidentified. The clonotype was recovered from a man in his late teens or twenties with glioma. This chain connects TRBV30 to TRBJ1-3, with TRBD1 as a possible D gene (5 bases). The material was PBMCs, obtained from a glioma patient whose treatment included an IDH1 peptide vaccine. CDR3 bases: TGTGCCTGGAGTGTTGGGGGGACTGGAAACACCATATATTTT. As protein: CAWSVGGTGNTIYF. Drawing the rest from reference TRBV30 and TRBJ1-3, the complete variable domain is SQTIHQWPATLVQPVGSPLSLECTVEGTSNPNLYWYRQAAGRGLQLLFYSVGIGQISSEVPQNLSASRPQDRQFILSSKKLLLSDSGFYLCAWSVGGTGNTIYFGEGSWLTVV.